Shown below are 16 T cell receptor beta chains from a single sample sequenced in a study of T cell clonotyping in hematopoietic cell transplantation. Some clones are missing from TCRdb's copy, which holds only in-frame ones; the method was immunoSEQ multiplex PCR. The sample shows roughly 14,000 clones, 80% to 90% of them seen only once. The sample comprised peripheral blood mononuclear cells. The receptors were gathered from a woman aged 40-49 years in good health. Some clones in this sample may be carry-over from other donors' samples.

The chain joins TRBV7-2 to TRBJ2-7, with 15 bases matching TRBD2. This CDR3 is 18 amino acids long. The germline V gene has CDR1 SGHTA and CDR2 FQGNSA. V gave up 4 bases and J gave up 7 bases; unmatched junction bases: 14. CDR3 residues: CASSYVGLAGGPTGEQYF. CDR3 DNA: TGTGCCAGCAGCTACGTTGGACTAGCGGGAGGGCCTACGGGGGAGCAGTACTTC.

The genes are TRBV6-5 and TRBJ2-3; either TRBD1 or TRBD2 may fit D (6 bases each). Germline CDR1 and CDR2: MNHEY and SVGAGI. The CDR3 totals 16 residues. V lost 2 bases and J lost 0, with 12 bases in between. CDR3 sequence reads: CASSYTAGHSTDTQYF. In nucleotides, the CDR3 is TGTGCCAGCAGTTACACGGCGGGACACAGCACAGATACGCAGTATTTT.

The CDR3 sequence is CASSLWEGGNTEAFF. The CDR3 DNA follows: TGTGCCAGCAGTTTATGGGAGGGGGGGAACACTGAAGCTTTCTTT. The rearrangement joins TRBV28 to TRBJ1-1; weak D call: TRBD1 (6 bases). The CDR3 runs 15 residues. V lost 0 bases and J lost 1, with 9 bases in between. Germline CDR1 is MDHEN and CDR2 is SYDVKM.

The chain links TRBV11-3 to TRBJ2-5, with D perhaps given as TRBD1 or TRBD2 (6 bases each). Looked up from germline, CDR1 is SGHNT and CDR2 is YENEEA. The CDR3 length is 16 residues. Deletions cut 5 bases from V and 5 bases from J, with 21 bases between. The CDR3 spells CASSPGADSYPETQYF. The CDR3 DNA follows: TGTGCCAGCAGCCCGGGGGCGGACAGTTACCCGGAGACCCAGTACTTC.

Details on this clone: In this CDR3 the conserved last residue, phenylalanine or tryptophan, is missing, so a read error is likely. Because the CDR3's place on the DNA is in doubt, the DNA is left out and the CDR3 is given as listed by TCRdb. The chain is built from TRBV10-3 and TRBJ2-7; no check of the table's D call, TRBD1, against the DNA was made. The CDR3 extends over 11 residues, inclusive of both ends. Germline V gene lookup returns CDR1 ENHRY and CDR2 SYGVKD. The CDR3 here is CAISESGPVRI.

This sequence joins TRBV30 and TRBJ1-1, with 10 bases lining up with TRBD1. This CDR3 is built from 15 residues. J lost 0 bases, V lost 8 bases, and 9 bases had no gene match. Germline V CDR1 and CDR2: GTSNPN, SVGIG (reference sequence). In DNA form, the CDR3 reads TGTGCCATACCGGGACAGGGGTTAATGAACACTGAAGCTTTCTTT. It codes for CAIPGQGLMNTEAFF.

This clone has just one count. This chain connects TRBV28 to TRBJ1-4, with D possibly TRBD1 on 6 matching bases. The CDR3 loop spans 14 amino acids. V was trimmed by 8 bases and J by 7 bases, leaving 17 bases between them. Germline CDR1 reads MDHEN; CDR2 reads SYDVKM. CDR3 loop: CASYGGSGGEKLFF. The CDR3 DNA is TGTGCCAGCTATGGGGGCTCAGGTGGTGAAAAACTGTTTTTT.

The rearrangement joins TRBV9 to TRBJ2-3; D ambiguous. Germline values: CDR1 SGDLS, CDR2 YYNGEE. The V and J ends lost 3 bases and 5 bases respectively, with 7 bases between them. The CDR3 is 12 amino acids. CDR3 sequence: CASSAGGDTQYF. CDR3 DNA: TGTGCCAGCAGCGCGGGTGGAGATACGCAGTATTTT.

The rearrangement uses TRBV2 and TRBJ2-2; 10 nucleotides match TRBD2. The V segment lost 3 bases and the J segment 1 base; nucleotides outside the gene matches: 5. This CDR3 comprises 17 residues. Germline lookup yields CDR1 SNHLY and CDR2 FYNNEI. CDR3 protein: CASSEPGLALNTGELFF. CDR3 coding DNA: TGTGCCAGCAGTGAGCCGGGACTAGCGTTGAACACCGGGGAGCTGTTTTTT.

V is TRBV27 and J is TRBJ2-2; D unresolved. This CDR3 contains 11 residues. Germline loops: CDR1 MNHEY, CDR2 SMNVEV (reference sequence). V lost 8 bases and J 8 bases, leaving 9 bases between the germline ends. CDR3 nucleotide sequence: TGTGCCAGCGGTTGGCCGGGGGAGCTGTTTTTT. Its protein is CASGWPGELFF.

The chain has TRBV4-3 and TRBJ1-3; 7 positions agree with TRBD1. Trimming cost V 3 bases and J 2 bases; bases outside gene matches: 4. Germline V gene sequence: CDR1 LGHNA, CDR2 YSLEER. The length of the CDR3 is 15 residues. CDR3 amino acids: CASSQRQGPGNTIYF. CDR3 sequence (DNA): TGCGCCAGCAGCCAGCGACAGGGACCTGGAAACACCATATATTTT.

V gene TRBV6-9 combines with J gene TRBJ1-1, with 9 bases that match TRBD1. The CDR3 contains 13 residues. J lost 1 base, V lost 9 bases, and 3 bases had no gene match. The germline V gene has CDR1 MNHGY and CDR2 SVAAGI. This CDR3 is CASAGQGNTEAFF. The CDR3 DNA sequence: TGTGCCAGTGCGGGACAGGGGAACACTGAAGCTTTCTTT.

V gene TRBV4-1 combines with J gene TRBJ1-5, with unresolved D. The CDR3 length is 13 residues. The V gene's germline CDR1 is MGHRA and CDR2 YSYEKL. The V and J ends lost 5 bases and 7 bases respectively, with 12 bases between them. CDR3 region: CASSWSIGQPQHF. As DNA, the CDR3 is TGCGCCAGCAGCTGGTCTATTGGACAGCCCCAGCATTTT.

The chain combines TRBV6-5 with TRBJ1-2; perhaps TRBD1 as D (6 bases). Trimming stripped 5 bases from V and 7 bases from J, with 20 bases between. CDR3 length equals 15 residues. Germline-derived CDR1 and CDR2 are MNHEY and SVGAGI. The CDR3: CASSPGLTGSRGYTF. The CDR3 coding sequence is TGTGCCAGCAGTCCTGGCCTCACAGGGAGTCGTGGCTACACCTTC.

The chain combines TRBV28 with TRBJ1-2; 7 bases fit TRBD1. The junction had 14 bases not matched to a gene; V was cut back by 2 bases and J by 8 bases. CDR1 is MDHEN and CDR2 is SYDVKM in the germline V gene. The CDR3 runs to 16 residues. CDR3 sequence reads: CASSLLSDRARGGYTF. The CDR3 bases are TGTGCCAGCAGTTTACTCAGCGACAGGGCCAGGGGAGGCTACACCTTC.

The V and J genes are TRBV5-6 and TRBJ1-2; 7 nucleotides line up with TRBD1. Germline V gives CDR1 SGHDT, CDR2 YYEEEE. The CDR3 extends over 13 amino acids. V shed 4 bases, J shed 4 bases, and the junction held 4 bases outside the gene matches. The CDR3 protein is CASSPGQVYGYTF. The CDR3 coding sequence is TGTGCCAGCAGCCCCGGACAGGTCTATGGCTACACCTTC.